The 18 T cell receptor beta chains given below trace back to one sample, sequenced in a study of tumor-infiltrating lymphocytes in primary liver carcinoma. Alongside blood RNA obtained from unsorted whole blood, germline DNA was also extracted. Priming with a constant-region primer yielded TCR beta cDNA from roughly 500 ng total RNA. Nested multiplex PCR, run for three rounds with slightly modified ARM-PCR, yielded TCR beta libraries. Primers for the first two PCR rounds were TRBV1-TRBV30 forward primers and a C-beta reverse primer (about 11 cycles per round). TCRdb passed the multiplex PCR reads through MiXCR, listing each CDR3 protein once. The sample yields about 180,000 distinct CDR3 sequences, about 60% seen once. Sequencing was done on a sample of peripheral blood. The source of these receptors is a man aged 35-49 years with primary liver carcinoma and hepatitis B virus infection.

The chain recombines TRBV6-5 with TRBJ1-5, with D possibly matching TRBD1 (6 bases). In germline, CDR1 is MNHEY, CDR2 SVGAGI. The CDR3 runs to 15 residues. Trimming took 7 bases from V and 3 from J, leaving 16 bases between them. CDR3 DNA: TGTGCCAGCATTCGCCACAGGGTGGACAATCAGCCCCAGCATTTT. It is translated as CASIRHRVDNQPQHF.

About this clonotype itself: Since a much larger clone is just one base distant, this may be a read error. This chain joins TRBV13 and TRBJ1-1; D unresolved. The CDR3 consists of 14 residues. Germline-derived CDR1 and CDR2 are PRHDT and FYEKMQ (reference sequence). The CDR3 is CASSPPNGGTEASF. Here the CDR3 DNA reads TGTGCCAGCAGCCCCCCCAACGGAGGCACTGAAGCTTCCTTT.

This sequence joins TRBV18 and TRBJ1-1; 7 positions agree with TRBD1. Trimming took 4 bases from V and 10 from J; bases not matched to a gene: 6. This CDR3 has 12 residues. CDR1 KGHSH and CDR2 LQKENI come from the germline V gene. CDR3 in amino acids: CASSLGDRGAFF. The CDR3 DNA reads TGTGCCAGCTCACTAGGGGACAGAGGAGCTTTCTTT.

V and J are TRBV6-6 and TRBJ2-1; 7 nucleotides match TRBD1. The germline CDR1 and CDR2 sequences are MNHNY and SVGAGI (reference sequence). V was pared by 0 bases and J by 7 bases, with 9 bases of the junction left unmatched. The CDR3 extends over 16 amino acids. This chain's CDR3 is CASSYSRGPQTNEQFF. CDR3 DNA sequence: TGTGCCAGCAGTTACTCGAGGGGGCCCCAAACAAATGAGCAGTTCTTC.

The genes are TRBV11-2 and TRBJ2-7; D not resolved. V was cut by 0 bases and J by 6 bases, with 9 bases left in between. The CDR3 spans 13 residues. Germline CDR1 reads SGHAT; CDR2 reads FQNNGV. The CDR3 reads CASSLDMRAEQYF. The CDR3 nucleotides read TGTGCCAGCAGCTTAGATATGCGTGCCGAGCAGTACTTC.

This clonotype was seen only once. The chain is built from TRBV28 and TRBJ2-5; either TRBD1 or TRBD2 may fit D (5 bases each). Germline CDR1 and CDR2: MDHEN and SYDVKM. Trimming stripped 6 bases from V and 4 bases from J, with 18 bases between. The CDR3 covers 15 residues. The CDR3 coding sequence is TGTGCCAGCAGCCGAACAACGGTTGGGGGAGAGACCCAGTACTTC. Translation: CASSRTTVGGETQYF.

Concerning this clonotype: One end of the junction varies from germline; a read error may be responsible. The V and J genes are TRBV4-1 and TRBJ2-1; maybe TRBD2 (6 bases). This CDR3 has 16 residues. From germline, CDR1 is MGHRA and CDR2 YSYEKL. CDR3 nucleotides: TGCACCAGCAGCATCCAGGTACTAGCCGAACGGGGTGAGCAGTTCTTC. It encodes CTSSIQVLAERGEQFF.

This clonotype was observed a few times. The chain employs TRBV28 and TRBJ1-1, with no clear D. The CDR3 extends over 15 amino acids. Trimming shortened V by 1 base and J by 2 bases, and 11 bases separated the two germline ends. Germline CDR1 is MDHEN and CDR2 is SYDVKM. The CDR3 here is CASSLSPGVNTEAFF. CDR3 bases: TGTGCCAGCAGTTTATCCCCAGGTGTAAACACTGAAGCTTTCTTT.

As to this clonotype: An end of the junction differs from the germline gene, which may be a read error. The chain uses TRBV4-1 and TRBJ2-7, with D possibly being TRBD1 (5 bases). The length of the CDR3 is 15 residues. Germline CDR1 MGHRA, CDR2 YSYEKL. The CDR3 sequence is CASSQEDIRDYDQYF. In DNA form, the CDR3 reads TGCGCCAGCAGCCAAGAAGACATCAGGGATTACGATCAGTACTTC.

Remarks on this clonotype: This may be a read error, as it is one base from a much larger clone. The chain is built from TRBV6-5 and TRBJ2-7, with 10 bases aligning to TRBD1. The length of the CDR3 is 15 residues. Germline V gene data show CDR1 as MNHEY and CDR2 as SVGAGI. The V gene end was trimmed by 10 bases and the J gene end by 5 bases; junction bases not matched to a gene: 14. The chain's CDR3 is CANRRNPDRGHEQYF. The DNA for the CDR3 is TGTGCCAACCGCAGGAACCCCGACAGGGGGCACGAGCAGTACTTC.

This clonotype was seen at least ten times. The V and J genes are TRBV11-2 and TRBJ2-3; 10 positions match TRBD2. V was clipped by 0 bases and J by 3 bases; unmatched bases: 3. The CDR3 length is 16 residues. Germline CDR1 and CDR2: SGHAT and FQNNGV. The chain's CDR3 is CASSLETSGNTDTQYF. The CDR3 region has the DNA TGTGCCAGCAGCTTAGAAACTAGCGGGAATACAGATACGCAGTATTTT. Full variable domain (rest looked up from reference TRBV11-2 and TRBJ2-3): EAGVAQSPRYKIIEKRQSVAFWCNPISGHATLYWYQQILGQGPKLLIQFQNNGVVDDSQLPKDRFSAERLKGVDSTLKIQPAKLEDSAVYLCASSLETSGNTDTQYFGPGTRLTVL.

As concerns this clonotype: One end of the junction varies from germline; a read error may be responsible. The gene calls are TRBV6-5 and TRBJ1-1; no firm D call. Germline-derived CDR1 and CDR2 are MNHEY and SVGAGI. CDR3 length: 13 residues. The CDR3 loop reads CASRYGQITEAFF. The DNA of the CDR3 is TGTGCCAGCCGTTACGGGCAAATCACTGAAGCTTTCTTT.

In regard to this clonotype: A read error is possible here, since a much larger clone lies one base away. The CDR3 sequence is CSVEGGLAGGADTKYF. DNA of the CDR3: TGCAGCGTTGAAGGGGGGCTAGCGGGAGGGGCAGATACGAAGTATTTT. The V gene is TRBV29-1, the J gene TRBJ2-3, with 12 bases aligning to TRBD2. The CDR3 has 16 amino acids. CDR1 is SQVTM, CDR2 ANQGSEA, per germline.

This clonotype was counted many times. The chain carries TRBV4-1 and TRBJ2-2, with TRBD2 matching over 7 bases. V lost 0 bases to trimming and J lost 6 bases; unmatched junction nucleotides: 10. Germline-derived CDR1 and CDR2 are MGHRA and YSYEKL. CDR3 size: 17 residues. CDR3 nucleotides: TGCGCCAGCAGCCAAGACCCGGCGGGAGATTTGTCCGGGGAGCTGTTTTTT. Its protein product is CASSQDPAGDLSGELFF.

J is TRBJ2-1 and V is TRBV12-3 or TRBV12-4; D may be TRBD1 (6 bases). The CDR3 contains 15 residues. V was shortened by 4 bases and J by 3 bases, with 13 bases between the two germline ends. CDR3 in amino acids: CASSYRDMGYNEQFF. CDR3 bases: TGTGCCAGCAGTTACCGGGACATGGGCTACAATGAGCAGTTCTTC.

The chain uses TRBV6-6 and TRBJ2-7; D uncertain. With 2 bases removed from V and 5 bases from J, the gap between germline ends came to 7 bases. The CDR3 extends over 12 amino acids. The germline V gene encodes CDR1 MNHNY and CDR2 SVGAGI (reference sequence). The DNA for the CDR3 is TGTGCCAGCAGTTACCCCACTGACGAGCAGTACTTC. Translated, it gives CASSYPTDEQYF.

The V gene is TRBV28, the J gene TRBJ2-5, with 8 bases matching TRBD2. CDR3 length equals 14 residues. CDR1 and CDR2 (germline): MDHEN, SYDVKM. The V segment lost 7 bases and the J segment 5 bases; nucleotides outside the gene matches: 9. The CDR3 region is CASTPREGFETQYF. CDR3 coding DNA: TGTGCCAGCACCCCCCGGGAGGGATTCGAGACCCAGTACTTC.

Only a few counts were recorded for this clonotype. V usage is TRBV6-2 or TRBV6-3 and J usage is TRBJ2-1; D gene unclear. V lost 1 base to trimming and J lost 8 bases, with 15 bases between them. The CDR3 extends over 15 amino acids. Germline-derived CDR1 and CDR2 are MNHEY and SVGEGT. In DNA, the CDR3 is TGTGCCAGCAGTTACTTTCTAGAGGTGCTCGATGAGCAGTTCTTC. Translation gives CASSYFLEVLDEQFF.